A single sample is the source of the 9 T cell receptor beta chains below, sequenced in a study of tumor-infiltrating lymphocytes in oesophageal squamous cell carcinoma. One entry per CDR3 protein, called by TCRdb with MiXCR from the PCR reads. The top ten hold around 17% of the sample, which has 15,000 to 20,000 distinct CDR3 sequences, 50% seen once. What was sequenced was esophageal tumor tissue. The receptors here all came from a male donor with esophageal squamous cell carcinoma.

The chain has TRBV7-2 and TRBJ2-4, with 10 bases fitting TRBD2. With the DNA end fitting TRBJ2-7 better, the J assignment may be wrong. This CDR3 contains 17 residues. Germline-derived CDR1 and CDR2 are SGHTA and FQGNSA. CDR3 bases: TGTGCCAGCAGCTGGGGAGGGGGAAGGACTAGCGGATACGAGCAGTACTTC. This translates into CASSWGGGRTSGYEQYF.

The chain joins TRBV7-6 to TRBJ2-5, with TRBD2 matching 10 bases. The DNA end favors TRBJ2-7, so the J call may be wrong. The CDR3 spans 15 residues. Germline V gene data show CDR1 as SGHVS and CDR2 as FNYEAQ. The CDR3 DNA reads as TGTGCCAGCAGCTTAGGGCTAGCGGGAGTTTACGAGCAGTACTTC. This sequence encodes CASSLGLAGVYEQYF.

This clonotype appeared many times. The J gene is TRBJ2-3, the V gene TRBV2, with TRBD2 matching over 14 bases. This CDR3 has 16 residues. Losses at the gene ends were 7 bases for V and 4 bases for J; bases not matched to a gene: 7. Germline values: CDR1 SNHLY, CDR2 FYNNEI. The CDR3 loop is CASKRLAGGPADTQYF. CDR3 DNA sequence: TGTGCCAGCAAGAGACTAGCGGGAGGGCCGGCAGATACGCAGTATTTT.

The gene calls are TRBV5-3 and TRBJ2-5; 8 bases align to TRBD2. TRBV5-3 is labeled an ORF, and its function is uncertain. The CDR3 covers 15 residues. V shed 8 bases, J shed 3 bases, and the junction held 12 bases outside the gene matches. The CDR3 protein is CASSPRPAGEETQYF. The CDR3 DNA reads TGTGCCAGCAGCCCGCGGCCAGCGGGAGAAGAGACCCAGTACTTC.

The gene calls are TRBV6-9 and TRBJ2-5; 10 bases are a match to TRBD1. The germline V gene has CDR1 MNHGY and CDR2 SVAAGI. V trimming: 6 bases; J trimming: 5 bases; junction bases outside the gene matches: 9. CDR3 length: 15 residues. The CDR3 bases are TGTGCCAGCAGACCCGGGACAGGGGATTTGGAGACCCAGTACTTC. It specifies CASRPGTGDLETQYF.

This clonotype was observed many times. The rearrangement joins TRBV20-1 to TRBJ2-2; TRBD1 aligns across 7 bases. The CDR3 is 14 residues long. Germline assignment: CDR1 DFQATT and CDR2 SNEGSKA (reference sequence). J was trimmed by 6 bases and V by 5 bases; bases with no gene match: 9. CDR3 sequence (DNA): TGCAGTGCTCGGGACAGCCAGGGGTCCGGGGAGCTGTTTTTT. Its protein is CSARDSQGSGELFF.

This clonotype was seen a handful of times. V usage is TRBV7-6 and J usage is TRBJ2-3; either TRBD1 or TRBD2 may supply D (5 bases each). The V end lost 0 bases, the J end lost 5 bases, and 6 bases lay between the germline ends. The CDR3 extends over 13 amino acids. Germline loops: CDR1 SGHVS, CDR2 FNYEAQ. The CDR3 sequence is CASSLARGDTQYF. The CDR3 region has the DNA TGTGCCAGCAGCTTAGCGAGGGGAGATACGCAGTATTTT.

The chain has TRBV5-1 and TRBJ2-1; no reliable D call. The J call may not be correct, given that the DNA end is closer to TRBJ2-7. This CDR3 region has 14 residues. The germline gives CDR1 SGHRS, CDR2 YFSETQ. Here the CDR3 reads CASSLTRSSYEQYF. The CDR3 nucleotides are TGCGCCAGCAGCTTGACAAGAAGCTCCTACGAGCAGTACTTC.

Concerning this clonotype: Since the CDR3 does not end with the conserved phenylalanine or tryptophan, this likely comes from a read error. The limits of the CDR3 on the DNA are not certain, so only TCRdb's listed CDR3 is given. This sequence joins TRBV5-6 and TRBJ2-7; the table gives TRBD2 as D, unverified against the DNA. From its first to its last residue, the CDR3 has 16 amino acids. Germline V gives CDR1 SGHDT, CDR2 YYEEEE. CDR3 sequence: CASSRHAGSYGYTFGS.